The TCR beta chain under discussion was sequenced for a study of blood T cell repertoires in COVID-19. V lost 6 bases to trimming and J lost 7 bases, with 15 bases between them. This CDR3 region has 13 residues. Original processing methods: By means of reference gene primer amplification, nucleated cell counts were estimated. TCRdb's table, derived via immunoSEQ multiplex PCR, lists solely in-frame clones and lacks some. Clone size and V and J calls were adopted from that table, with D and trimming inferred from the DNA. Here the sample spans about 170,000 clones, less than 85% being singletons. The specimen was peripheral blood. The TCR was taken from an elderly woman with acute or convalescent COVID-19. This chain links TRBV12-3 or TRBV12-4 with TRBJ1-2; D perhaps matches TRBD1 (5 bases). The CDR3 loop is CASRGPAGIGYTF. The DNA for the CDR3 is TGTGCCAGCAGGGGGCCAGCTGGAATTGGCTACACCTTC.